This T cell receptor (beta chain) derives from a study of beta chain features in type 1 diabetes. Study-wide points: Among patients with Type 1 diabetes, TCRB CDR3s were moderately but significantly shorter in every one of the four CD4+ subsets. Since sequencing was performed on cDNA, cells with high TCR expression could be over-represented.

Germline V CDR1 and CDR2: SGHTA, FQGNSA. Trimming shortened V by 1 base and J by 6 bases, and 17 bases separated the two germline ends. The CDR3 length is 16 residues. Expressed TCRB transcripts were sequenced because the isolated RNA had all been reverse transcribed beforehand. The table came from immunoSEQ multiplex PCR; TCRdb's copy has only in-frame clones and leaves some out. Of about 120,000 clones in the sample, about 16% were seen once. This clone was detected only a few times. The antigen remains undetermined. Sequencing was done on a sample of central memory CD4+ T cells from blood. This chain joins TRBV7-2 and TRBJ2-3; D gene ambiguous. The sequence derives from a man aged 25-45 years with type 1 diabetes. The CDR3 region is CASSLGWAKLADTQYF. For the CDR3, the DNA is TGTGCCAGCAGCTTAGGATGGGCGAAATTGGCGGATACGCAGTATTTT.